This TCR beta chain was sequenced in a study of blood T cells in healthy people across ages. Study-wide findings and caveats: TCR beta diversity tracked closely with naive T cell percentage.

CDR3 size: 19 residues. V dropped 3 bases and J dropped 0; count of bases not matched to a gene: 11. Per the germline V gene, CDR1 is SGHVS and CDR2 is FNYEAQ. Next came a second PCR, run for about 7 to 11 cycles, which used a sample-barcoded 5' primer along with a J-beta primer mix. TCRdb processed the 5' RACE reads anew with MiXCR; each CDR3 protein has one entry. Seen here are hundreds of thousands of distinct CDR3 sequences, about 55% observed once, and the top ten hold about 42%. Worth noting for this clonotype: Antigen specificity is unknown.

This chain connects TRBV7-6 to TRBJ2-4; 10 nucleotides align to TRBD1. Sequencing used blood. The sequence came from an elderly man in good health. CDR3 sequence: CASSFHPGQGTIAKNIQYF. The DNA for the CDR3 is TGTGCCAGCAGCTTCCATCCGGGACAGGGGACGATAGCCAAAAACATTCAGTACTTC.